Sequencing of this TCR beta chain was carried out in a study of shared clonotypes between healthy human individuals. Donors, healthy HIV-negative adults, lacked recent acute infections or vaccinations. Every one of the donors was a Caucasian adult that lived in Nashville, Tennessee. The assay was immunoSEQ multiplex PCR, and TCRdb's table has in-frame clones only and misses some. The table has roughly 530,000 clones, roughly 95% seen once. Concerning this clone: Its target is not known.

The germline CDR1 and CDR2 sequences are LNHNV and YYDKDF (reference sequence). The CDR3 is 15 amino acids. The V end was cut by 1 base, the J end by 5 bases, with 15 bases between. The study, taken as a whole, reports: Expectations were that clonotype sharing among donors would be affected by sequencing depth. Clonotypes which were not shared had lower generation probabilities than clonotypes that all four donors shared.

The chain combines TRBV15 with TRBJ2-7; D may correspond to TRBD1 or TRBD2 (5 bases each). This receptor was taken from a woman aged 25 to 39 in good health. What was sequenced was naive CD4+ T cells sorted from blood. Indicated subset: CD45RA+ positively selected. In DNA form, the CDR3 reads TGTGCCACCAGCAGAGGTCGCGGTCGGGGCGACGAGCAGTACTTC. This codes for CATSRGRGRGDEQYF.